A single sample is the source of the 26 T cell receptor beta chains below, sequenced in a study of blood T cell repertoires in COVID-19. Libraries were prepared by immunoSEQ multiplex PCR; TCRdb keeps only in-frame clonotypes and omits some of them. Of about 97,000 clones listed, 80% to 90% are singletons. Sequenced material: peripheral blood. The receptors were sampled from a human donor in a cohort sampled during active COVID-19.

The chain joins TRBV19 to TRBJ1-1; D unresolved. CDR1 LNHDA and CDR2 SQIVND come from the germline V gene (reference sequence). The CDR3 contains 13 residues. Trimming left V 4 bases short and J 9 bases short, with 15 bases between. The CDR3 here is CASSTRSRNQAFF. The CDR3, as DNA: TGTGCCAGTAGTACCCGTAGCCGGAATCAAGCTTTCTTT.

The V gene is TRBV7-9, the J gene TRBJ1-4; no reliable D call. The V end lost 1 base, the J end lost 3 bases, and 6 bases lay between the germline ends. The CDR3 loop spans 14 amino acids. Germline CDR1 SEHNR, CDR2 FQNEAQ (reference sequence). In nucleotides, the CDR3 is TGTGCCAGCAGCTTAGGCCGGTCTAATGAAAAACTGTTTTTT. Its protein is CASSLGRSNEKLFF.

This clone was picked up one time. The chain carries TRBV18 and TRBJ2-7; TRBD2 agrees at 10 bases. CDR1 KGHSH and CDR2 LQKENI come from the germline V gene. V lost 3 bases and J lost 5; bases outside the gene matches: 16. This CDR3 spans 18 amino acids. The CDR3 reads CASSPTDSPGLAGDEQYF. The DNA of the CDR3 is TGTGCCAGCTCACCGACCGATTCCCCTGGTCTAGCGGGGGACGAGCAGTACTTC.

Written as DNA, the CDR3 is TGTGCCAGCAGTTACGACAGAGCTAACTATGGCTACACCTTC. This codes for CASSYDRANYGYTF. V usage is TRBV5-6 and J usage is TRBJ1-2; D possibly corresponds to TRBD1 (5 bases). This CDR3 has 14 residues. V dropped 5 bases and J dropped 0 bases, with 11 bases sitting between them. The germline V gene has CDR1 SGHDT and CDR2 YYEEEE.

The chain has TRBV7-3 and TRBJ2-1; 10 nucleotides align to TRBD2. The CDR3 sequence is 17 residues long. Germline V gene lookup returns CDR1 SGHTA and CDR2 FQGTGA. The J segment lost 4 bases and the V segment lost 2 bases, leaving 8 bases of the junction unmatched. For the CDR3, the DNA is TGTGCCAGCAGCTTAGTAAGCGGGGGGGCGTCGTACAATGAGCAGTTCTTC. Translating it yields CASSLVSGGASYNEQFF.

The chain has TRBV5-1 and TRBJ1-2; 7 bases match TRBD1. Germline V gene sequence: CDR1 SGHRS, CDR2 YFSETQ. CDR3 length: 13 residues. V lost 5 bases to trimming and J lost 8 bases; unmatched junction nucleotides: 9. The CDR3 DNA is TGCGCCAGCAGATCTACAGGGGATGGCGGCTACACCTTC. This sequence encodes CASRSTGDGGYTF.

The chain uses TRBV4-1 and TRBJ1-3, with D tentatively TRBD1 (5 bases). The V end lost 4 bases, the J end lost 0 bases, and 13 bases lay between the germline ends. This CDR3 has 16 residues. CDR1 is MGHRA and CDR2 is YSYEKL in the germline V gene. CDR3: CASSLRQLPSGNTIYF. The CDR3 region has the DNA TGCGCCAGCAGCCTCCGACAGCTTCCCTCTGGAAACACCATATATTTT.

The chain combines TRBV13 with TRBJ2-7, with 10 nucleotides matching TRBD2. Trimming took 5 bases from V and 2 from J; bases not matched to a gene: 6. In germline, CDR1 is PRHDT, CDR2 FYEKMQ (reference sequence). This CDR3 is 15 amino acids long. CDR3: CASSPFSGRPYEQYF. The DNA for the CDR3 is TGTGCCAGCAGCCCTTTTAGCGGGAGGCCCTACGAGCAGTACTTC.

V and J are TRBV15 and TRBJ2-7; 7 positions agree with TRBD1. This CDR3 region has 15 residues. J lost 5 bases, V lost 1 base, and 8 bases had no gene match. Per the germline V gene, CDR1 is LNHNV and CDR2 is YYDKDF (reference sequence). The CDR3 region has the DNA TGTGCCACCAGCAGAGTCAAGGGGGCGCGGGACGAGCAGTACTTC. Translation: CATSRVKGARDEQYF.

CDR3 nucleotides: TGTGCCAGCAGCTCCCGGACAGATTCACCCCTCCACTTT. Translated, it gives CASSSRTDSPLHF. The rearrangement uses TRBV11-2 and TRBJ1-6; perhaps TRBD1 as D (6 bases). The CDR3 covers 13 residues. The ends were cut back, 4 bases at V and 8 bases at J, with 9 bases in the middle. CDR1 and CDR2 (germline): SGHAT, FQNNGV.

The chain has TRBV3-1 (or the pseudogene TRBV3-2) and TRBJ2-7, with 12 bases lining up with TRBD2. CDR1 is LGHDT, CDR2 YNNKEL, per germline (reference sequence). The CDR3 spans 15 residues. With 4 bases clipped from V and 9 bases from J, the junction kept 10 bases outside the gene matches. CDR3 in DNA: TGTGCCAGCAGCCCACCGGGACTAGCGGGTGTAGGGCAGTACTTC. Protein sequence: CASSPPGLAGVGQYF.

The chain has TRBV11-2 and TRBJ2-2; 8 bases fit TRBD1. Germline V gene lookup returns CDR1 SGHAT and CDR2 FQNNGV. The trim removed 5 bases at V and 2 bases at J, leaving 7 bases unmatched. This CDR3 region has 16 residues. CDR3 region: CASSKRTGRNTGELFF. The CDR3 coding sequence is TGTGCCAGCAGCAAAAGGACAGGGCGAAACACCGGGGAGCTGTTTTTT. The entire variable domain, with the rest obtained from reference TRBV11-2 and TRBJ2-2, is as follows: EAGVAQSPRYKIIEKRQSVAFWCNPISGHATLYWYQQILGQGPKLLIQFQNNGVVDDSQLPKDRFSAERLKGVDSTLKIQPAKLEDSAVYLCASSKRTGRNTGELFFGEGSRLTVL.

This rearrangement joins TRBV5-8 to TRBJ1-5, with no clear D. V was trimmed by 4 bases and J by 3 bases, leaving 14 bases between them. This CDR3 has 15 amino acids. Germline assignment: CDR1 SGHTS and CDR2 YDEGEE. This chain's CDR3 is CASSGEVGINQPQHF. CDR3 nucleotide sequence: TGTGCCAGCAGCGGAGAAGTAGGAATCAATCAGCCCCAGCATTTT.

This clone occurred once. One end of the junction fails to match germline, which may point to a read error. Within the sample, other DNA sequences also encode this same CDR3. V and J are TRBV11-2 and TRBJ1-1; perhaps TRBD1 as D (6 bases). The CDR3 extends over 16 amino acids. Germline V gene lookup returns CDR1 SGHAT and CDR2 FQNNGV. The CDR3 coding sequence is TGTGCCAGTAGCTCAGCGGCACAGGGCGGAGGCACTGAAGCTTTCTTT. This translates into CASSSAAQGGGTEAFF.

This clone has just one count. The CDR3 sequence is CASSARQGKETQYF. As DNA, the CDR3 is TGTGCCAGCAGCGCGAGACAGGGTAAAGAGACCCAGTACTTC. The genes are TRBV5-5 and TRBJ2-5; 7 bases agree with TRBD1. The CDR3 extends over 14 amino acids. Trimming cost V 4 bases and J 3 bases; bases outside gene matches: 6. CDR1 is SGHKS, CDR2 YYEKEE, per germline (reference sequence).

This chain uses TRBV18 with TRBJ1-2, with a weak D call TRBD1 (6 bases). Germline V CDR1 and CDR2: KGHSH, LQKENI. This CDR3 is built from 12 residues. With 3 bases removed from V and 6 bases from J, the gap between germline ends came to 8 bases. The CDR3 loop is CASSPYRDGYTF. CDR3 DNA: TGTGCCAGCTCACCTTACAGGGATGGCTACACCTTC.

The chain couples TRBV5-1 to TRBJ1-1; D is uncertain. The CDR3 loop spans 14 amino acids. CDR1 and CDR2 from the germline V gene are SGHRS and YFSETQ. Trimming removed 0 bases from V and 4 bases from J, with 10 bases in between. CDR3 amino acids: CASSLELLGTEAFF. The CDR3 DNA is TGCGCCAGCAGCTTGGAGCTCCTCGGCACTGAAGCTTTCTTT.

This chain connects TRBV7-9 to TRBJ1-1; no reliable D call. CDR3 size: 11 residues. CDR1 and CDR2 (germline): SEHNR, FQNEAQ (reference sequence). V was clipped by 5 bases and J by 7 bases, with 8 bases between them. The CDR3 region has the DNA TGTGCCAGCAGCGCTAATGTTGAAGCTTTCTTT. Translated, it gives CASSANVEAFF.

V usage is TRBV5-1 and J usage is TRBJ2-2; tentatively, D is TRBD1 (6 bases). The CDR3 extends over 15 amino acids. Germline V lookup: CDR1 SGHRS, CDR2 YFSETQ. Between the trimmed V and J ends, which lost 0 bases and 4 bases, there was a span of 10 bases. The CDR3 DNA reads TGCGCCAGCAGCTTGGAGGGGGTCGCCACCGGGGAGCTGTTTTTT. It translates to CASSLEGVATGELFF.

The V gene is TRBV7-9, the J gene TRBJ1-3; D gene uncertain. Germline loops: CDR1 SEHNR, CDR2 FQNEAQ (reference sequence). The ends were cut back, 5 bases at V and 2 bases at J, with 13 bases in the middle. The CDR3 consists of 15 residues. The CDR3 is CASSRFPGPGNTIYF. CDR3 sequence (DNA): TGTGCCAGCAGCCGATTCCCAGGTCCTGGAAACACCATATATTTT.

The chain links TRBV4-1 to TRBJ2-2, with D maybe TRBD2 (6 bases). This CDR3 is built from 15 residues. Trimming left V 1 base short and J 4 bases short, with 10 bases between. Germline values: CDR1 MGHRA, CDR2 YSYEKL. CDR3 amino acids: CASSQASATTGELFF. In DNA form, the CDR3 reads TGCGCCAGCAGCCAAGCTAGCGCGACCACCGGGGAGCTGTTTTTT.

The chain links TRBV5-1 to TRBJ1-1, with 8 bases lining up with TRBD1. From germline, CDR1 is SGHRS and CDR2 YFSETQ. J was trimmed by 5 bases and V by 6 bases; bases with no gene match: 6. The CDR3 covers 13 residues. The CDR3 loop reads CASKIDRGTEAFF. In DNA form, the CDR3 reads TGCGCCAGCAAGATAGACAGGGGAACTGAAGCTTTCTTT. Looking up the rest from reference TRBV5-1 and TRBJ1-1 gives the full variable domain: KAGVTQTPRYLIKTRGQQVTLSCSPISGHRSVSWYQQTPGQGLQFLFEYFSETQRNKGNFPGRFSGRQFSNSRSEMNVSTLELGDSALYLCASKIDRGTEAFFGQGTRLTVV.

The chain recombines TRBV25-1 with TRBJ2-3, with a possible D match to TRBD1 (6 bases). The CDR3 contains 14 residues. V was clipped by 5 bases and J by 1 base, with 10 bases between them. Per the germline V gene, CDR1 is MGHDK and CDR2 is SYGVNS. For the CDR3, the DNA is TGTGCCAGCAGTCCACGGACAGGCACAGATACGCAGTATTTT. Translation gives CASSPRTGTDTQYF. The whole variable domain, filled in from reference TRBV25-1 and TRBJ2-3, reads EADIYQTPRYLVIGTGKKITLECSQTMGHDKMYWYQQDPGMELHLIHYSYGVNSTEKGDLSSESTVSRIRTEHFPLTLESARPSHTSQYLCASSPRTGTDTQYFGPGTRLTVL.

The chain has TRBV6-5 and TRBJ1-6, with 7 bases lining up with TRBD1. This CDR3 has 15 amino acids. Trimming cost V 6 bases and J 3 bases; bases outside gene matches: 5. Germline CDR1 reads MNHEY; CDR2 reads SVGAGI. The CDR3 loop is CASRSGGIYNSPLHF. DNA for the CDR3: TGTGCCAGCAGGTCAGGGGGAATCTATAATTCACCCCTCCACTTT.

For the CDR3, the DNA is TGTGCCAGCAGAAAAACAGGGAACACTGAAGCTTTCTTT. It specifies CASRKTGNTEAFF. This chain links TRBV28 with TRBJ1-1; the D gene is possibly TRBD1 (5 bases). Germline values: CDR1 MDHEN, CDR2 SYDVKM. Trimming cost V 6 bases and J 1 base, with 9 bases left between them. The CDR3 covers 13 residues.

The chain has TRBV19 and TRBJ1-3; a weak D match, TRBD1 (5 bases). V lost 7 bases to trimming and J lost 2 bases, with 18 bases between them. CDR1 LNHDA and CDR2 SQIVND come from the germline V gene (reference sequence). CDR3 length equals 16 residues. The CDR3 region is CASIRSAWGTGNTIYF. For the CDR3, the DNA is TGTGCCAGTATTCGGTCGGCGTGGGGCACTGGAAACACCATATATTTT.